This T cell receptor (beta chain) was retrieved from a study of CD4 and CD8 cells across lung adenocarcinoma regions. TCRdb re-derived calls from the PCR reads in MiXCR, one entry per CDR3 protein. This sample carries some 19,000 distinct CDR3 sequences, about 50% of them seen once, and the ten largest clones take around 28%. This clonotype was counted at least ten times. Germline lookup yields CDR1 SGHTA and CDR2 FQGNSA. The CDR3 totals 14 residues. With 0 bases removed from V and 2 bases from J, the gap between germline ends came to 7 bases. Sequencing was performed on CD8+ T cells from the center of a lung tumor. The origin of this receptor is a female donor with lung adenocarcinoma. The CD4 and CD8 labels of this study may be unreliable. This chain links TRBV7-2 with TRBJ1-2; D gene uncertain. The CDR3 nucleotides read TGTGCCAGCAGCTTAGCGACGGGAAACTATGGCTACACCTTC. The encoded protein is CASSLATGNYGYTF.